These T cell receptor beta chains were read from a single sample in a study of T cells after yellow fever vaccination. TCRdb re-called the 5' RACE reads with MiXCR, one entry per CDR3 protein. The sample contains under 700,000 distinct CDR3 sequences, roughly a sixth of which appear only once. Sample: PBMCs, taken 4 to 6 days after the first yellow fever vaccination. The receptors were gathered from a man aged 18 to 29 who received the YFV17D yellow fever vaccine. Both conserved end residues are part of each CDR3. A D gene is named only where the DNA matches it firmly. Size is stated for part of the rows, as once, few or many counts, or as a class when the clone is expanded.

cdr3_length j_call v_call clone_size d_call cdr3_nt cdr3_aa
14 TRBJ1-1 TRBV18 few . TGTGCCAGCTTAGCATCTCGGGTGAACACTGAAGCTTTCTTT CASLASRVNTEAFF
15 TRBJ2-3 TRBV13 few . TGTGCCAGCAGCCGAATTGGACTGCGCACAGATACGCAGTATTTT CASSRIGLRTDTQYF
15 TRBJ2-2 TRBV7-4 . TRBD2 TGTGCCAGCAGCTCTAGCGGGGGGCCCCCCGGGGAGCTGTTTTTT CASSSSGGPPGELFF
14 TRBJ2-2 TRBV20-1 . TRBD1 TGCAGTGCTTCCGGGACAGGGAGGGTCGGGGAGCTGTTTTTT CSASGTGRVGELFF
14 TRBJ1-6 TRBV6-1 few . TGTGCCAGCACAGCGGGAGGGCTAATTGGGGCCCTCCACTTT CASTAGGLIGALHF
13 TRBJ1-1 TRBV28 once . TGTGCCACCCAAAGGGGTGGGCACACTGAAGCTTTCTTT CATQRGGHTEAFF
15 TRBJ1-1 TRBV5-1 many . TGCGCCAGCAGCTTGGGACTCACAGGGACCACTGAAGCTTTCTTT CASSLGLTGTTEAFF
12 TRBJ1-3 TRBV10-3 . . TGTGCCATCTCTGGGCCCGAAAACACCATATATTTT CAISGPENTIYF
15 TRBJ1-5 TRBV15 once TRBD1 TGTGCCACCAGCAAGGGACAGGGAGGGGGTCAGCCCCAGCATTTT CATSKGQGGGQPQHF
14 TRBJ1-5 TRBV6-1 many . TGTGCCAGCAGTGCCTTTGGTGGCAATCAGCCCCAGCATTTT CASSAFGGNQPQHF
13 TRBJ1-1 TRBV12-3/TRBV12-4 many . TGTGCCAGCAGATCCAGGGTATACACTGAAGCTTTCTTT CASRSRVYTEAFF
12 TRBJ2-3 TRBV29-1 . TRBD1 TGCAGCGGCGTTACAGGGGGCATTACGCAGTATTTT CSGVTGGITQYF
18 TRBJ2-7 TRBV4-2 . TRBD1 TGTGCCAGCAGCCCAGGCTCGGGACAGGGGATTAGGGGGGTTGGGCAGTACTTC CASSPGSGQGIRGVGQYF
17 TRBJ2-2 TRBV28 . TRBD2 TGTGCCAGCAGTTTAGCCAGCGGGGTTTCTGGCACCGGGGAGCTGTTTTTT CASSLASGVSGTGELFF
15 TRBJ2-7 TRBV5-5 . . TGTGCCAGCAGCTTTTCGGTGTCGGAACATTACGAGCAGTACTTC CASSFSVSEHYEQYF
12 TRBJ2-3 TRBV27 . . TGTGCCAGCAGGGCGACATTGCATACGCAGTATTTT CASRATLHTQYF
10 TRBJ1-1 TRBV20-1 . TRBD1 TGCAGTGCCCCTTTACCGGGACAGATTTTT CSAPLPGQIF
14 TRBJ2-2 TRBV4-3 few TRBD2 TGCGCCAGCACCCCGAGGGGAGGGGTCGGGGAGCTGTTTTTT CASTPRGGVGELFF
15 TRBJ2-7 TRBV5-1 few TRBD2 TGCGCCAGCTCCGGTGCATCGGGGGGAACCTACGAGCAGTACTTC CASSGASGGTYEQYF
16 TRBJ1-2 TRBV9 . . TGTGCCAGCAGTCCCCGACTGAAAGGTCCTACCTATGGCTACACCTTC CASSPRLKGPTYGYTF
15 TRBJ1-5 TRBV18 few . TGTGCCAGCTCCCTGAACAGTGGCCCGCAAGAACCCCAGCATTTT CASSLNSGPQEPQHF
16 TRBJ2-1 TRBV12-3/TRBV12-4 . TRBD1 TGTGCCAGCAGTTCGCCCACCGGGACAGGGGGCAATGAGCAGTTCTTC CASSSPTGTGGNEQFF
15 TRBJ1-6 TRBV13 few . TGTGCCAGCAGACCCCAGGGGCAGGGAAATTCACCCCTCCACTTT CASRPQGQGNSPLHF
15 TRBJ2-3 TRBV7-3 few . TGTGCCAGCAGCTTAACCGGGGCCCTCACAGATACGCAGTATTTT CASSLTGALTDTQYF
16 TRBJ2-5 TRBV27 . TRBD2 TGTGCCAGCAGTTTTCTAGCGGGGGGTGGTCAAGAGACCCAGTACTTC CASSFLAGGGQETQYF
14 TRBJ1-1 TRBV10-3 few . TGTGCCATCAGTCAAAGAACCGGGAACACTGAAGCTTTCTTT CAISQRTGNTEAFF
13 TRBJ1-2 TRBV12-3/TRBV12-4 . TRBD1 TGTGCCAGCAGTTTTGACAGGGGGTCTGGCTACACCTTC CASSFDRGSGYTF
16 TRBJ1-3 TRBV7-9 few . TGTGCCAGCAGCTTAGTCTCCCCGGGACGCCGAAACACCATATATTTT CASSLVSPGRRNTIYF
13 TRBJ1-2 TRBV4-1 . . TGCGCCAGCAGCCAAGACGAGGGGCTCGGCTACACCTTC CASSQDEGLGYTF
15 TRBJ2-1 TRBV12-3/TRBV12-4 few . TGTGCCAGCAGTCTTGATAGGGCGGGTATCAATGAGCAGTTCTTC CASSLDRAGINEQFF
14 TRBJ2-3 TRBV9 . . TGTGCCAGCAGCGTAGCCCCGAGCGTCGATACGCAGTATTTT CASSVAPSVDTQYF
14 TRBJ1-1 TRBV7-2 . TRBD1 TGTGCCAGTCTTAGGGACAGACTGAACACTGAAGCTTTCTTT CASLRDRLNTEAFF
18 TRBJ2-1 TRBV4-1 few TRBD2 TGCGCCAGCAGCCGTATGACTAGCGGGGGGTACTCCTACAATGAGCAGTTCTTC CASSRMTSGGYSYNEQFF
14 TRBJ2-4 TRBV9 . . TGTGCCAGCAGCGTAGGCGGGTCCGGGATCATTCAGTACTTC CASSVGGSGIIQYF
14 TRBJ1-1 TRBV5-1 . TRBD1 TGCGCCAGCAGCTTGTTCAGGGGGGATACTGAAGCTTTCTTT CASSLFRGDTEAFF
15 TRBJ2-7 TRBV7-2 few TRBD2 TGTGCCAGCAACCAACTCGGACTAGCGTCGTACGAGCAGTACTTC CASNQLGLASYEQYF
13 TRBJ2-5 TRBV7-2 . . TGTGCCAGCAGCTTACAACTAGGCGAGACCCAGTACTTC CASSLQLGETQYF
14 TRBJ2-5 TRBV20-1 . . TGCAGCGTACACAGGTCAGACAGACAAGAGACCCAGTACTTC CSVHRSDRQETQYF
16 TRBJ2-3 TRBV9 . . TGTGCCAGCAGCGTAGAAGGGGGGTTCGGCACAGATACGCAGTATTTT CASSVEGGFGTDTQYF
16 TRBJ2-3 TRBV7-2 . . TGTGCCAGCAGCGCAGTCGGGCGGAGTAGCACAGATACGCAGTATTTT CASSAVGRSSTDTQYF
13 TRBJ1-2 TRBV20-1 . . TGCAGTGCGGACCACGACGGCGGATATGGCTACACCTTC CSADHDGGYGYTF
14 TRBJ2-2 TRBV7-9 many . TGTGCCAGCAGCCGAGGGAGTGTTACCGGGGAGCTGTTTTTT CASSRGSVTGELFF
14 TRBJ2-3 TRBV20-1 few . TGCAGTGCTAGAGATGTTCGGGTCACAGATACGCAGTATTTT CSARDVRVTDTQYF
14 TRBJ2-3 TRBV20-1 . TRBD1 TGCAGTGCTAGGTTCGGGACAGCCACAGATACGCAGTATTTT CSARFGTATDTQYF
16 TRBJ1-2 TRBV9 few . TGTGCCAGCAGCGTAGGTCCGGGACTTTTCCAACCTGACTACACCTTC CASSVGPGLFQPDYTF
13 TRBJ1-2 TRBV7-6 . . TGTGCCAGCAGCTACCCGGGGGGTCGGGGCTACACCTTC CASSYPGGRGYTF
15 TRBJ1-6 TRBV7-8 . . TGTGCCAGCAGCCCCATGGGGTCAAGGAATTCACCCCTCCACTTT CASSPMGSRNSPLHF